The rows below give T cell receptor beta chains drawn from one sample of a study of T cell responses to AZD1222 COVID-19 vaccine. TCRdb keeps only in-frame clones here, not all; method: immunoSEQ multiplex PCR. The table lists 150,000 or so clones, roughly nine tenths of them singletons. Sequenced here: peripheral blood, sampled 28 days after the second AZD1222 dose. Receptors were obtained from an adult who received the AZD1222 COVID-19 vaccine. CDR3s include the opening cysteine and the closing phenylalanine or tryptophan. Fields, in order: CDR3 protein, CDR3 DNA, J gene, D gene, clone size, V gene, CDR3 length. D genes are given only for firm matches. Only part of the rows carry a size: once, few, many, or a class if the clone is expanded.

CASSPLGGEAFF TGTGCCAGCAGTCCCCTCGGGGGTGAAGCTTTCTTT TRBJ1-1 - - TRBV6-5 12
CASSLRGQGIYGYTF TGTGCCAGCAGCCTACGGGGACAGGGAATCTATGGCTACACCTTC TRBJ1-2 TRBD1 - TRBV6-5 15
CASNWRGTGEETQYF TGTGCCAGCAACTGGCGCGGGACAGGGGAAGAGACCCAGTACTTC TRBJ2-5 TRBD1 - TRBV2 15
CASSLDGQNTEAFF TGTGCCAGCAGTTTGGACGGACAGAACACTGAAGCTTTCTTT TRBJ1-1 - - TRBV6-5 14
CASSLEDRAVQGYTF TGCGCCAGCAGCTTGGAGGACAGGGCGGTTCAGGGCTACACCTTC TRBJ1-2 TRBD1 - TRBV5-1 15
CASSEGGEDTEAFF TGTGCCAGCAGCGAGGGGGGCGAGGACACTGAAGCTTTCTTT TRBJ1-1 - - TRBV9 14
CASSLEGQRGEQYF TGCGCCAGCAGCTTGGAAGGACAACGGGGCGAGCAGTACTTC TRBJ2-7 - - TRBV5-1 14
CATGGQYNSPLHF TGTGCCACTGGGGGCCAGTATAATTCACCCCTCCACTTT TRBJ1-6 - - TRBV4-2 13
CASSLGIPGELFF TGTGCCAGCAGCTTGGGGATCCCCGGGGAGCTGTTTTTT TRBJ2-2 - - TRBV11-2 13
CASSLRTGFYNEQFF TGTGCCAGCAGTTTGCGGACAGGGTTTTACAATGAGCAGTTCTTC TRBJ2-1 TRBD1 - TRBV27 15
CASNKGQGNGYTF TGTGCCAGCAACAAGGGACAGGGGAATGGCTACACCTTC TRBJ1-2 TRBD1 few TRBV3-1/TRBV3-2 13
CASRGRSGANQPQHF TGTGCCAGCAGAGGACGCAGCGGGGCGAATCAGCCCCAGCATTTT TRBJ1-5 - - TRBV2 15
CASSLDGGYWGTQYF TGTGCCAGCAGCTTAGATGGGGGGTACTGGGGGACCCAGTACTTC TRBJ2-5 - once TRBV7-2 15
CSVSGTGDQPQHF TGCAGCGTTTCTGGGACAGGGGATCAGCCCCAGCATTTT TRBJ1-5 TRBD1 - TRBV29-1 13
CASSYGDEQFF TGTGCCAGCAGTTATGGCGATGAGCAGTTCTTC TRBJ2-1 - - TRBV6-5 11
CASSLQARNTIYF TGTGCCAGCAGCCTTCAGGCCCGGAACACCATATATTTT TRBJ1-3 - - TRBV7-9 13
CASSQGQGYGAEAFF TGTGCCAGCAGCCAAGGGCAGGGGTATGGGGCTGAAGCTTTCTTT TRBJ1-1 - - TRBV3-1/TRBV3-2 15
CASSLGDRALSYGYTF TGTGCCAGCAGTCTAGGCGACAGGGCATTATCTTATGGCTACACCTTC TRBJ1-2 TRBD1 - TRBV7-8 16
CASSPVPLVAAPMNTEAFF TGTGCCAGCTCACCCGTCCCCCTGGTAGCAGCCCCAATGAACACTGAAGCTTTCTTT TRBJ1-1 - - TRBV18 19
CASSQDRGVGNQPQHF TGTGCCAGCAGCCAAGACAGGGGAGTCGGCAATCAGCCCCAGCATTTT TRBJ1-5 - - TRBV4-2 16
CAIGTGDQPQHF TGTGCCATCGGGACAGGGGATCAGCCCCAGCATTTT TRBJ1-5 TRBD1 - TRBV10-3 12
CASSQDRIGYTF TGCGCCAGCAGCCAAGATAGAATTGGCTACACCTTC TRBJ1-2 - - TRBV4-1 12
CATSDGTAYGYTF TGTGCCACCAGCGACGGGACAGCATATGGCTACACCTTC TRBJ1-2 TRBD1 - TRBV15 13
CASSVGQGVTSYGYTF TGTGCCAGCAGCGTAGGGCAGGGGGTAACCTCCTATGGCTACACCTTC TRBJ1-2 TRBD1 - TRBV9 16
CASSDLQYTEAFF TGTGCCAGCAGCGACTTACAGTACACTGAAGCTTTCTTT TRBJ1-1 - once TRBV12-3/TRBV12-4 13
CASSFFGGASDTQYF TGCGCCAGCAGCTTTTTTGGGGGGGCTTCAGATACGCAGTATTTT TRBJ2-3 - - TRBV5-1 15
CASSLAPGHNTGELFF TGCGCCAGCAGTCTAGCCCCGGGACACAACACCGGGGAGCTGTTTTTT TRBJ2-2 - - TRBV4-1 16
CASSVGEAVRQETQYF TGTGCCAGCAGCGTGGGGGAGGCGGTCCGCCAAGAGACCCAGTACTTC TRBJ2-5 - - TRBV9 16
CASNRGRQETQYF TGTGCCAGCAACAGGGGGCGGCAAGAGACCCAGTACTTC TRBJ2-5 TRBD1 - TRBV12-3/TRBV12-4 13
CASSPSGSYNEQFF TGTGCCAGCAGCCCTTCAGGATCCTACAATGAGCAGTTCTTC TRBJ2-1 - - TRBV9 14
CASSQGAGLTYNEQFF TGCGCCAGCAGCCAAGGGGCAGGGTTGACTTACAATGAGCAGTTCTTC TRBJ2-1 - - TRBV4-1 16
CASSLDGNNQPQHF TGTGCCAGCAGCTTGGATGGAAACAATCAGCCCCAGCATTTT TRBJ1-5 - - TRBV5-6 14
CASSLGGFGYTF TGCGCCAGCAGCTTGGGGGGATTTGGCTACACCTTC TRBJ1-2 - - TRBV5-1 12
CASSLHGSNQPQHF TGTGCCAGCAGCTTGCATGGAAGCAATCAGCCCCAGCATTTT TRBJ1-5 - - TRBV7-9 14
CASSQTGGRTEAFF TGCGCCAGCAGCCAAACAGGGGGGAGGACTGAAGCTTTCTTT TRBJ1-1 TRBD1 - TRBV4-1 14
CASSRQGLGGYTF TGTGCCAGCAGTCGACAGGGGCTGGGTGGCTACACCTTC TRBJ1-2 TRBD1 - TRBV2 13
CASSEPPLDRSNQPQHF TGTGCCAGCAGTGAACCCCCATTGGACAGAAGCAATCAGCCCCAGCATTTT TRBJ1-5 - - TRBV6-1 17
CASSFYGTGNEKLFF TGCGCCAGCAGCTTTTACGGGACAGGAAATGAAAAACTGTTTTTT TRBJ1-4 TRBD1 once TRBV5-1 15
CSASRVGEQYF TGCAGTGCTAGCAGGGTGGGGGAGCAGTACTTC TRBJ2-7 - - TRBV20-1 11